The sequence of this TCR beta chain was determined in a study of T cell repertoires in cytomegalovirus infection. Whole-study context: Epitope selection comprised recently identified HLA-C-restricted CMV epitopes and well-studied HLA-B-restricted CMV epitopes. TCR beta signatures that were public indicated CMV infection and matching HLA type. Study observations and caveats: Cumulative public TCR beta family frequency identified carriers of CMV plus the relevant HLA. HLA-C-restricted CMV clonotypes gave the most frequent clonotype in two of eight donors.

V shed 5 bases, J shed 0 bases, and the junction held 6 bases outside the gene matches. This CDR3 is 15 amino acids long. CDR1 and CDR2 (germline): SGHTA, FQGTGA. The table lists this clonotype with a count of one. Antigen specificity is unknown. TCRdb passed the reads through MiXCR, listing each CDR3 protein once. The data show about 570,000 distinct CDR3 sequences, approximately 40% seen once. The specimen was cultured PBMCs, collected from culture after CMV antigen stimulation. This TCR came from a human donor in good health (CMV status not recorded). Some clones in this sample may be carry-over from other donors' samples. The chain recombines TRBV7-3 with TRBJ1-1, with 7 bases that match TRBD1. The CDR3: CASSGYRGMNTEAFF. In DNA, the CDR3 is TGTGCCAGCAGCGGGTACAGGGGTATGAACACTGAAGCTTTCTTT.